A single sample gave rise to the 4 T cell receptor beta chains below, sequenced in a study of blood T cell repertoires in COVID-19. Sequencing used immunoSEQ multiplex PCR; TCRdb keeps in-frame clones, though not all of them. The data show about 94,000 clones, about 80% seen once. The sequencing sample was made of peripheral blood. The receptor set was obtained from a human donor in a cohort sampled during active COVID-19.

The V gene is TRBV10-1, the J gene TRBJ2-1; 10 bases map to TRBD2. The CDR3 consists of 15 residues. J lost 4 bases, V lost 2 bases, and 2 bases had no gene match. The germline V gene encodes CDR1 WNHNN and CDR2 SYGVQD (reference sequence). CDR3 sequence: CASSETSGKYNEQFF. For the CDR3, the DNA is TGCGCCAGCAGTGAGACTAGCGGGAAGTACAATGAGCAGTTCTTC.

The genes are TRBV6-5 and TRBJ1-1; D remains ambiguous. V lost 6 bases to trimming and J lost 7 bases, with 12 bases between them. The CDR3 spans 12 residues. The germline CDR1 and CDR2 sequences are MNHEY and SVGAGI. The CDR3 is CASRASRGEAFF. The CDR3 coding sequence is TGTGCCAGCAGGGCCAGTCGGGGTGAAGCTTTCTTT.

This clone has a handful of counts. This chain connects TRBV7-8 to TRBJ1-2; D unresolved. This CDR3 has 15 residues. V lost 1 base and J 4 bases, leaving 13 bases between the germline ends. Germline V gene lookup returns CDR1 SGHVS and CDR2 FQNEAQ. The CDR3 bases are TGTGCCAGCAGCTTAGGCGTGCGGAGCGGCTATGGCTACACCTTC. It codes for CASSLGVRSGYGYTF.

The rearrangement joins TRBV27 to TRBJ2-7, with 10 bases lining up with TRBD2. Trimming removed 1 base from V and 0 bases from J; junction bases left unmatched: 9. This CDR3 comprises 18 residues. The germline CDR1 and CDR2 sequences are MNHEY and SMNVEV (reference sequence). CDR3 coding DNA: TGTGCCAGCAGTTTATTTCGTCCTGGACTAGCGGCCTCCTACGAGCAGTACTTC. It codes for CASSLFRPGLAASYEQYF.